This TCR beta chain was obtained from a study of blood T cell repertoires in COVID-19. The CDR3 extends over 15 amino acids. Looked up from germline, CDR1 is SGHVS and CDR2 is FNYEAQ. V dropped 5 bases and J dropped 1 base, with 14 bases sitting between them. Sequenced by immunoSEQ multiplex PCR; TCRdb stores in-frame clones only, minus some. The sample yields around 130,000 clones, 84% seen once. The TCR sequence derives from a human donor in a cohort sampled during active COVID-19. Sequencing used peripheral blood. The gene calls are TRBV7-6 and TRBJ1-1, with a possible D match to TRBD1 (6 bases). The CDR3 nucleotides read TGTGCCAGCAGCACCTGGACAGTCCAGAACACTGAAGCTTTCTTT. This encodes CASSTWTVQNTEAFF.